These 8 T cell receptor beta chains were all obtained from the same sample, sequenced in a study of Ad26.COV2.S vaccination and SARS-CoV-2 variants. Treatment in this sample: roughly 18 received Ad26.COV2.S at low or high dose, single or two shots; roughly 5 received placebo; per-sample allocation not given. Collection of samples fell on day 63 after the first vaccine or placebo injection. The protocol was immunoSEQ multiplex PCR, while the TCRdb copy is restricted to in-frame clones and leaves out a portion. The sample lists roughly 390,000 clones, 70% to 90% occurring once. This sample comprised peripheral blood, obtained in a trial of Ad26.COV2.S vaccine versus placebo. The receptors originated from a person between 18 and 60 years old who received the Ad26.COV2.S COVID-19 vaccine or a placebo.

The rearrangement joins TRBV25-1 to TRBJ2-2; 9 nucleotides align to TRBD1. CDR3 size: 15 residues. Germline CDR1 reads MGHDK; CDR2 reads SYGVNS. The junction had 3 bases not matched to a gene; V was cut back by 4 bases and J by 3 bases. CDR3 sequence reads: CASSGDRGYTGELFF. The CDR3 region has the DNA TGTGCCAGCAGTGGCGACAGGGGGTACACCGGGGAGCTGTTTTTT.

The chain has TRBV7-6 and TRBJ2-3, with 7 bases aligning to TRBD1. Germline V gene lookup returns CDR1 SGHVS and CDR2 FNYEAQ. The length of the CDR3 is 15 residues. The ends lost 3 bases at V and 0 bases at J; junction bases unmatched: 3. CDR3 amino acids: CASSFSGGSTDTQYF. The DNA of the CDR3 is TGTGCCAGCAGCTTCTCAGGGGGTAGCACAGATACGCAGTATTTT.

This sequence joins TRBV4-2 and TRBJ1-1; D is perhaps TRBD1 (5 bases). The V and J ends lost 4 bases and 4 bases respectively, with 13 bases between them. The CDR3 extends over 14 amino acids. Germline CDR1 and CDR2: LGHNA and YNFKEQ. The chain's CDR3 is CASSPETDTTEAFF. The CDR3 region has the DNA TGTGCCAGCAGCCCGGAGACAGACACCACTGAAGCTTTCTTT.

This chain uses TRBV7-9 with TRBJ1-5, with 8 bases identical to TRBD1. Trimming took 4 bases from V and 6 from J; bases not matched to a gene: 5. The CDR3 runs 14 residues. Germline CDR1 is SEHNR and CDR2 is FQNEAQ (reference sequence). The CDR3 here is CASSSDRAFQPQHF. The CDR3 nucleotides are TGTGCCAGCAGCTCGGACAGGGCTTTTCAGCCCCAGCATTTT.

The chain uses TRBV7-9 and TRBJ2-5; D is perhaps TRBD1 or TRBD2 (5 bases each). This CDR3 comprises 14 residues. Trimming removed 2 bases at V and 4 bases at J, with 11 bases between. Germline V gene sequence: CDR1 SEHNR, CDR2 FQNEAQ (reference sequence). CDR3 protein: CASSLQGPVETQYF. The CDR3 nucleotides read TGTGCCAGCAGCTTACAGGGACCGGTAGAGACCCAGTACTTC. The entire variable domain, with the rest obtained from reference TRBV7-9 and TRBJ2-5, is as follows: DTGVSQNPRHKITKRGQNVTFRCDPISEHNRLYWYRQTLGQGPEFLTYFQNEAQLEKSRLLSDRFSAERPKGSFSTLEIQRTEQGDSAMYLCASSLQGPVETQYFGPGTRLLVL.

The chain has TRBV10-3 and TRBJ2-2; TRBD2 is a possible D gene (7 bases). Deletions cut 7 bases from V and 0 bases from J, with 9 bases between. CDR1 is ENHRY and CDR2 is SYGVKD in the germline V gene. The CDR3 has 14 amino acids. The CDR3 loop is CAITGGPNTGELFF. The DNA of the CDR3 is TGTGCCATCACGGGGGGCCCGAACACCGGGGAGCTGTTTTTT.

The V gene is TRBV5-4, the J gene TRBJ1-1; perhaps TRBD1 as D (6 bases). With 4 bases removed from V and 10 bases from J, the gap between germline ends came to 17 bases. From germline, CDR1 is SGHNT and CDR2 YYREEE (reference sequence). CDR3 length: 13 amino acids. The CDR3 DNA reads TGTGCCAGCAGCCGGGACAATCCCGGGAGAGCTTTCTTT. The encoded protein is CASSRDNPGRAFF.

This rearrangement joins TRBV3-1 (or the pseudogene TRBV3-2) to TRBJ2-7; TRBD1 is a possible D gene (5 bases). The CDR3 covers 16 residues. V dropped 4 bases and J dropped 0 bases, with 16 bases sitting between them. CDR1 is LGHDT, CDR2 YNNKEL, per germline (reference sequence). In DNA, the CDR3 is TGTGCCAGCAGCCCTGACAGTCTATCCCGCTCCTACGAGCAGTACTTC. This codes for CASSPDSLSRSYEQYF.